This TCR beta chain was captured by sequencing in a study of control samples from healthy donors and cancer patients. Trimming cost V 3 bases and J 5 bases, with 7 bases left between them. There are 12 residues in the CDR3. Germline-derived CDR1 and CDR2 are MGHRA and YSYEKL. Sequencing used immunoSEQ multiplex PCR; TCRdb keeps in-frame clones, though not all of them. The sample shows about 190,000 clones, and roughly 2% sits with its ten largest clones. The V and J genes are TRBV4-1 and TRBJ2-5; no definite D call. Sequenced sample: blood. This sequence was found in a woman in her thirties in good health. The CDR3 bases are TGCGCCAGCAGCCACCCCATGGAGACCCAGTACTTC. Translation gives CASSHPMETQYF.